This T cell receptor beta chain was captured in a study of shared clonotypes between healthy human individuals. Broader study findings: The sharing of roughly 5% of naive CD4 clonotypes was seen across a handful of donors. All-four-donor shared clonotypes had higher generation probabilities than non-shared clonotypes did.

Running of the assay took place at deep level. Clones were sequenced by immunoSEQ multiplex PCR, and TCRdb holds only the in-frame ones, with some missing. The sample includes roughly 2,500,000 clones, 93% of them seen just once. The investigators split CD4+ cells into a CD45RA+ naive subset and a CD45RA-negative memory subset. About this clone itself: What it recognizes is unknown.

CDR3 length: 17 residues. The germline CDR1 and CDR2 sequences are SEHNR and FQNEAQ (reference sequence). V shed 6 bases and J 1 base; nucleotides not matched to a gene: 12. Sequenced input: naive CD4+ T cells from PBMCs. The subset is: CD45RA+ positively selected. This TCR was sampled from a man younger than 35 in good health. Some clones in this sample may be carry-over from other donors' samples. This chain links TRBV7-9 with TRBJ2-7, with 10 bases lining up with TRBD1. DNA for the CDR3: TGTGCCAGCAGAAAAGAATTAGGGACAGGGGCTTCCTACGAGCAGTACTTC. Protein product: CASRKELGTGASYEQYF. Full variable domain (missing parts from reference TRBV7-9 and TRBJ2-7): DTGVSQNPRHKITKRGQNVTFRCDPISEHNRLYWYRQTLGQGPEFLTYFQNEAQLEKSRLLSDRFSAERPKGSFSTLEIQRTEQGDSAMYLCASRKELGTGASYEQYFGPGTRLTVT.